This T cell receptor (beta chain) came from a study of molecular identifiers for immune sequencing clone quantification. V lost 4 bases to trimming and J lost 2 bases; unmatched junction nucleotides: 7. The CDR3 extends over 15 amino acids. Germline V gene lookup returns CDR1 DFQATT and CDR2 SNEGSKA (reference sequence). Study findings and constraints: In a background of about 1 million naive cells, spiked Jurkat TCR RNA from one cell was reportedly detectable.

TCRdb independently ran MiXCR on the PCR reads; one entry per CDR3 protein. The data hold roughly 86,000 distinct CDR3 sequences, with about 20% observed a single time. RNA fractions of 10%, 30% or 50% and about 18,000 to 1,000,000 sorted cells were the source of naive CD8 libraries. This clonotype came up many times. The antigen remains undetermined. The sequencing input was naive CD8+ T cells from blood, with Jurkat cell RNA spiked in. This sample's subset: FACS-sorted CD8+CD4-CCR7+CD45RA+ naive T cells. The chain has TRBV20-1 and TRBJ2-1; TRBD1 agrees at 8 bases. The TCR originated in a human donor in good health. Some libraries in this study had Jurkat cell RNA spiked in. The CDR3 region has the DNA TGCAGTGCTACGGACAGGGAACGCACCTACAATGAGCAGTTCTTC. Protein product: CSATDRERTYNEQFF.